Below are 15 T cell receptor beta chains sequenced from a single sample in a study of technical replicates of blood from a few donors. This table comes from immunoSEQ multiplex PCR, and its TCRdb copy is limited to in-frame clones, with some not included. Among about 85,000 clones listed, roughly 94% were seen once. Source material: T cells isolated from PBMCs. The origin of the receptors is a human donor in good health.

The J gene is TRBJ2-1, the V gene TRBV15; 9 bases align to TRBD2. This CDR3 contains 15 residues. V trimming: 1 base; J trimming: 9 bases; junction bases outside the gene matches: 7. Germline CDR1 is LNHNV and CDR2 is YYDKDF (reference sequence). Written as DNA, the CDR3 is TGTGCCACCAGCAGAGCCGGCGGGGGGGCCGGTGAGCAGTTCTTC. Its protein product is CATSRAGGGAGEQFF.

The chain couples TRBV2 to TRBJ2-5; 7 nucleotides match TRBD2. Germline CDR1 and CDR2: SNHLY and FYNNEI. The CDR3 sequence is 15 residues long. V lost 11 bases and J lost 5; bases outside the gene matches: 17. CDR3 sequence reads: CAVLRRLATNETQYF. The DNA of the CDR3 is TGTGCCGTACTCCGCCGACTAGCAACAAATGAGACCCAGTACTTC.

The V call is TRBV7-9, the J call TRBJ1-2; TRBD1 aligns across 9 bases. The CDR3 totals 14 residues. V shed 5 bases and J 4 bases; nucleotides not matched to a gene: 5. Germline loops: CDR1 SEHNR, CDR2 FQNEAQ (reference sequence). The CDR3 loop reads CASSIGTGIYGYTF. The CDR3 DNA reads TGTGCCAGCAGCATTGGGACAGGGATCTATGGCTACACCTTC.

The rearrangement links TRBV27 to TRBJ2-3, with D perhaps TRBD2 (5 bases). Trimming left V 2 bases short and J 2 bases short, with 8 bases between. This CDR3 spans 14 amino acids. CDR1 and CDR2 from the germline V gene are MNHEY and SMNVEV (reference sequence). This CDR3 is CASSLRTSTDTQYF. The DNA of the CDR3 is TGTGCCAGCAGTTTAAGGACTTCCACAGATACGCAGTATTTT.

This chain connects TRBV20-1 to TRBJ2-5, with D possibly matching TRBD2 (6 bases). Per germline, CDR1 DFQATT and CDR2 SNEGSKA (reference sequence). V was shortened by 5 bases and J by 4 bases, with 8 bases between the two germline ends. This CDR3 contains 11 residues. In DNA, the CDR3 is TGCAGTGCTGGGGACTCAGAGACCCAGTACTTC. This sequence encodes CSAGDSETQYF.

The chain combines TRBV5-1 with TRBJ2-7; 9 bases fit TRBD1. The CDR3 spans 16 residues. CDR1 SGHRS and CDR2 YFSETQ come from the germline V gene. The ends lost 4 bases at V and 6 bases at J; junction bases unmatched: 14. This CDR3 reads CASSPTGTGLLREQYF. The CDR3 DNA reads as TGCGCCAGCAGCCCGACCGGGACAGGGTTACTACGCGAGCAGTACTTC.

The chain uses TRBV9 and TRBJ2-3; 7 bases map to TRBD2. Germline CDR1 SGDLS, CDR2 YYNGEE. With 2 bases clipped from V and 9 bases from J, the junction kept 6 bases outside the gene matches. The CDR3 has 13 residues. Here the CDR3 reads CASSVASGATQYF. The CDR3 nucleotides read TGTGCCAGCAGCGTCGCCAGCGGGGCGACGCAGTATTTT.

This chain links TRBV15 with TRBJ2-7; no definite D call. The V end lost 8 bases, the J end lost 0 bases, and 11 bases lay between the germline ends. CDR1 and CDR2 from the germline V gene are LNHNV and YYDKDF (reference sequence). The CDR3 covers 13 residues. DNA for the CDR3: TGTGCCACCTCAGAGCGTGCCTCCTACGAGCAGTACTTC. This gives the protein CATSERASYEQYF.

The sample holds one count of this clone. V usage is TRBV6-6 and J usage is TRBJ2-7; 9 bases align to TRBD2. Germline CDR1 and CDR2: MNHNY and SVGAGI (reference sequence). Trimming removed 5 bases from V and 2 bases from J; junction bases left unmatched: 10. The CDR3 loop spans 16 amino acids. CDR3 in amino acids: CASSPWGVAGAYEQYF. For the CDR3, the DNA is TGTGCCAGCAGTCCCTGGGGGGTAGCGGGGGCCTACGAGCAGTACTTC.

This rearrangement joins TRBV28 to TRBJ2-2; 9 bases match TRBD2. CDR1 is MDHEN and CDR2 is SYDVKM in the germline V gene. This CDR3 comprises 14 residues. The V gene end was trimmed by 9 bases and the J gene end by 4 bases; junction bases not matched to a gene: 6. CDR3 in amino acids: CASGGLAITGELFF. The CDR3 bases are TGTGCCAGTGGAGGACTAGCGATCACCGGGGAGCTGTTTTTT.

Here the CDR3 DNA reads TGCGCCAGCAGCCAAGTTGGTAGCGGGGGGGCCCCCTACAATGAGCAGTTCTTC. It encodes CASSQVGSGGAPYNEQFF. The V and J genes are TRBV4-1 and TRBJ2-1; TRBD2 matches at 11 bases. Germline loops: CDR1 MGHRA, CDR2 YSYEKL. This CDR3 has 18 amino acids. V was clipped by 1 base and J by 2 bases; unmatched bases: 7.

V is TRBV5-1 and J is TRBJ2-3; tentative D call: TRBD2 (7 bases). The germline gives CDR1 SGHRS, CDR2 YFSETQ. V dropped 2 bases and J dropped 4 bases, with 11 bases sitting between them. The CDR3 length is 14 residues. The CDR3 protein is CASSFGGQADTQYF. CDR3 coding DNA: TGCGCCAGCAGCTTCGGGGGGCAGGCAGATACGCAGTATTTT. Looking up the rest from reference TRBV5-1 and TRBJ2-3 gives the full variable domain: KAGVTQTPRYLIKTRGQQVTLSCSPISGHRSVSWYQQTPGQGLQFLFEYFSETQRNKGNFPGRFSGRQFSNSRSEMNVSTLELGDSALYLCASSFGGQADTQYFGPGTRLTVL.

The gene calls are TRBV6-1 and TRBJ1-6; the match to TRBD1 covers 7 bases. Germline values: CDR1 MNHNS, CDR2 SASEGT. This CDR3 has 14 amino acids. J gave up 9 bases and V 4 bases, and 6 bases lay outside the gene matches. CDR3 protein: CASSGGGNISPLHF. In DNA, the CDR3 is TGTGCCAGCAGTGGAGGGGGCAACATTTCACCCCTCCACTTT.

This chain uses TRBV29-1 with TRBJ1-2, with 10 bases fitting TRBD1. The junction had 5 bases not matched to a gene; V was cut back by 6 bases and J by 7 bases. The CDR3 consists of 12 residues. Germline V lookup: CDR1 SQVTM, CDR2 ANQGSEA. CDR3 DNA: TGCAGCGTGGACAGGGGGGCCGGTGGCTACACCTTC. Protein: CSVDRGAGGYTF.

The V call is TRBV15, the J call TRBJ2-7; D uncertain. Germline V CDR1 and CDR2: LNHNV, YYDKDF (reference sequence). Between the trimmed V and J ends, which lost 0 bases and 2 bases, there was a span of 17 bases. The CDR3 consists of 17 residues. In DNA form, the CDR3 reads TGTGCCACCAGCAGAGAACCCACCCGAAGCGTCCCCTACGAGCAGTACTTC. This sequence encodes CATSREPTRSVPYEQYF. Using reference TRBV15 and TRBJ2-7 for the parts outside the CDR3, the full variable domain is DAMVIQNPRYQVTQFGKPVTLSCSQTLNHNVMYWYQQKSSQAPKLLFHYYDKDFNNEADTPDNFQSRRPNTSFCFLDIRSPGLGDTAMYLCATSREPTRSVPYEQYFGPGTRLTVT.